This T cell receptor beta chain is drawn from a study of long-term antiretroviral therapy in people with HIV. About the study: First collections came about a decade before the 2015 immediate-ART recommendation.

The assay, immunoSEQ v3.0, was run at survey level. This table comes from immunoSEQ multiplex PCR, and its TCRdb copy is limited to in-frame clones, with some not included. The sample comprises 30,000 to 35,000 clones, roughly 74% of which are singletons, and under 4% rests with the top ten. Comments on this clone: Antigen: not known.

Notes on the study in general: Post-ART, diversity grew, though it stayed under transplant donor control levels.

Germline CDR1 MDHEN, CDR2 SYDVKM. This CDR3 contains 16 residues. The V segment lost 6 bases and the J segment 6 bases; nucleotides outside the gene matches: 12. The receptor was derived from a man aged 45-60 years with HIV. The J gene is TRBJ2-7, the V gene TRBV28; 12 bases align to TRBD2. The sequences come from unsorted PBMCs, collected 3 years after starting antiretroviral therapy. The CDR3 here is CASSTGLAGRTTEQYF. In DNA form, the CDR3 reads TGTGCCAGCAGCACGGGACTAGCGGGCCGAACAACCGAGCAGTACTTC.